This TCR beta chain is drawn from a study of blood T cell repertoires in COVID-19. Study as a whole: The analysed material was cDNA or gDNA that came from T cells, B-cell-depleted T cells, or PBMCs.

Germline lookup yields CDR1 KGHSY and CDR2 FQNENV. V lost 1 base and J lost 2, with 14 bases in between. There are 16 residues in the CDR3. Someone with COVID-19 had been met by exposed participants within 2 weeks before study entry. Method: immunoSEQ multiplex PCR; TCRdb's copy keeps in-frame clones and lacks some. Among 200,000 to 250,000 clones listed, over 80% were seen once. The V and J genes are TRBV16 and TRBJ2-5; tentative D call: TRBD1 (5 bases). Sequences were obtained from PBMCs or T cells enriched from blood (not recorded which). The clonotype comes from a woman aged 25-40 years who had been exposed to COVID-19. The CDR3, as DNA: TGTGCCAGCAGCCAATTCGCCGCAGGGTCGCAAGAGACCCAGTACTTC. It yields the protein CASSQFAAGSQETQYF.